This T cell receptor (beta chain) was recovered during a study of low-dose radiotherapy and immunotherapy resistance in tumors. Study details: Each fraction given to Cohort 2 every two weeks delivered 1 Gy, and the total reached 13 Gy over 26 weeks.

The CDR3 consists of 15 residues. The V segment lost 6 bases and the J segment 5 bases; nucleotides outside the gene matches: 5. TRAV and TRBV primers primed cDNA for both TCRalpha and TCRbeta. TCR amplification ran about 20 PCR cycles using constant-region and V-primer adapter primers. TCRdb analysed the reads with MiXCR anew, one entry per CDR3 protein. The table shows 95,000 to 100,000 distinct CDR3 sequences, with around 21% occurring only once. This clonotype was found many times. This sample's time point: after trial treatment. Indicated treatment: LDRT plus nivolumab, ipilimumab, low-dose cyclophosphamide and aspirin (RACIN trial). Advanced solid tumors lacking tumor-infiltrating lymphocytes characterized eligible patients.

The origin of this receptor is a male donor with prostate cancer. The sequencing here drew on PBMCs, taken after low-dose radiotherapy plus immunotherapy. The genes are TRBV12-3 or TRBV12-4 and TRBJ2-5; 14 bases align to TRBD2. The CDR3 protein is CASRTSGGAWETQYF. CDR3 nucleotides: TGTGCCAGCAGGACTAGCGGGGGGGCCTGGGAGACCCAGTACTTC.